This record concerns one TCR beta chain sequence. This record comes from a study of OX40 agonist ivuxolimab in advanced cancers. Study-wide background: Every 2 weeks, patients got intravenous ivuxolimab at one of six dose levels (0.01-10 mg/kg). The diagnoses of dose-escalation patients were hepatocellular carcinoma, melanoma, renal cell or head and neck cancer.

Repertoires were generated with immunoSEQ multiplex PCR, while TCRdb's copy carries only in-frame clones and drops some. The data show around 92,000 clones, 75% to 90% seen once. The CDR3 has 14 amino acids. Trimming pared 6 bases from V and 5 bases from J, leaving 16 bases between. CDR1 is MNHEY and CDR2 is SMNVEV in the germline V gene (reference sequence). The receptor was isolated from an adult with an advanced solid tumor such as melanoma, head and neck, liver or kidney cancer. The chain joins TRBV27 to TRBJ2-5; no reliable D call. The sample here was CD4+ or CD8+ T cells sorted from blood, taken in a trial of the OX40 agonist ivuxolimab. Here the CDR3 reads CASSRTGGRETQYF. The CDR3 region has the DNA TGTGCCAGCAGCAGGACCGGCGGAAGGGAGACCCAGTACTTC.